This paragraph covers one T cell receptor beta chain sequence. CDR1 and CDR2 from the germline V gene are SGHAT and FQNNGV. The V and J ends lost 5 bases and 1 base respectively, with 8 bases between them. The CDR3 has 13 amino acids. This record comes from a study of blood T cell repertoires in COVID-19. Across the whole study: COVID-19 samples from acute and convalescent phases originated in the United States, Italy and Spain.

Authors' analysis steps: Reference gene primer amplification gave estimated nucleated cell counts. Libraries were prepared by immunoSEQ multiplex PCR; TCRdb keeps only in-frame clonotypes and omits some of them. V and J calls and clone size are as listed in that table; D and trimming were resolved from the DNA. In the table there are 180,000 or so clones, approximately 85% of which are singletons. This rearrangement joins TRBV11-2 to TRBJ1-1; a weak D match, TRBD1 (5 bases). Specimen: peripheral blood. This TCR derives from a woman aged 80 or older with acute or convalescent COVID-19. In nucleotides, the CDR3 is TGTGCCAGCAGCAACGGGGGGAACACTGAAGCTTTCTTT. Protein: CASSNGGNTEAFF.